Below, 23 T cell receptor beta chains from the same sample are listed, as sequenced in a study of T-cell reconstitution after alpha-beta-depleted transplantation in children. Unique molecular identifiers were built into the TCRbeta library. TCRdb independently ran MiXCR on the PCR reads; one entry per CDR3 protein. The sample includes a few hundred thousand distinct CDR3 sequences, over 40% seen only once; the top ten take 27%. The specimen was PBMCs, collected before TCRalphabeta/CD19-depleted stem cell transplant. The receptors stem from a girl aged 2-9 years with aplastic anemia, due to receive a stem cell transplant.

V and J are TRBV7-2 and TRBJ1-5; D call uncertain. CDR3 size: 13 residues. V was trimmed by 0 bases and J by 7 bases, leaving 7 bases between them. CDR1 and CDR2 (germline): SGHTA, FQGNSA. The CDR3 sequence: CASSLAMGQPQHF. DNA for the CDR3: TGTGCCAGCAGCTTAGCGATGGGACAGCCCCAGCATTTT.

This clonotype was picked up many times. The CDR3 protein is CASSLVGRGETQYF. The CDR3 bases are TGCGCCAGCAGCTTGGTGGGCAGGGGTGAGACCCAGTACTTC. This sequence joins TRBV5-1 and TRBJ2-5, with a tentative D call TRBD1 (6 bases). V dropped 0 bases and J dropped 5 bases, with 11 bases sitting between them. Per the germline V gene, CDR1 is SGHRS and CDR2 is YFSETQ. This CDR3 spans 14 amino acids.

This clonotype was seen many times. The V and J genes are TRBV4-2 and TRBJ2-3, with 10 positions matching TRBD2. CDR3 length: 14 amino acids. J lost 9 bases, V lost 3 bases, and 6 bases had no gene match. Germline V gene sequence: CDR1 LGHNA, CDR2 YNFKEQ. CDR3 in DNA: TGTGCCAGCAGCCAGCTAGCGGGAGTAAACACGCAGTATTTT. Protein sequence: CASSQLAGVNTQYF.

The chain links TRBV5-1 to TRBJ2-7; D might be TRBD1 or TRBD2, each matching 5 bases. CDR3 length: 16 residues. V was clipped by 4 bases and J by 0 bases, with 17 bases between them. The germline gives CDR1 SGHRS, CDR2 YFSETQ. This CDR3 is CASSQVYGGSSYEQYF. For the CDR3, the DNA is TGCGCCAGCAGCCAGGTCTATGGGGGAAGCTCCTACGAGCAGTACTTC.

In regard to this clonotype: At one of its ends the junction is not consistent with the germline gene, which may arise from a read error. This chain links TRBV7-2 with TRBJ2-1; 11 positions agree with TRBD2. The CDR3 totals 15 residues. Germline-derived CDR1 and CDR2 are SGHTA and FQGNSA. CDR3 loop: CASSPLAGGYSEQFF. In nucleotides, the CDR3 is TGTGCCAGCAGCCCCCTAGCGGGGGGCTACAGTGAGCAGTTCTTC.

This clonotype was detected many times. This chain links TRBV7-9 with TRBJ2-3; TRBD2 matches at 9 bases. Germline V lookup: CDR1 SEHNR, CDR2 FQNEAQ (reference sequence). V dropped 10 bases and J dropped 2; count of bases not matched to a gene: 13. CDR3 size: 16 residues. The CDR3 region is CATLYFPSGTTDTQYF. The CDR3 DNA follows: TGTGCCACCCTATACTTCCCTAGCGGGACCACAGATACGCAGTATTTT.

The chain links TRBV6-6 to TRBJ2-3; no clear D. V lost 5 bases and J lost 6, with 12 bases in between. The CDR3 contains 13 residues. Looked up from germline, CDR1 is MNHNY and CDR2 is SVGAGI (reference sequence). In DNA, the CDR3 is TGTGCCAGCAGTGGTCCTGGGCAGGATACGCAGTATTTT. This encodes CASSGPGQDTQYF.

The chain links TRBV28 to TRBJ2-1; TRBD2 matches 9 bases. Germline loops: CDR1 MDHEN, CDR2 SYDVKM. The CDR3 spans 14 residues. Unmatched junction bases numbered 7, after V lost 8 bases and J lost 5 bases. The CDR3 here is CASARTSANNEQFF. CDR3 DNA: TGTGCCAGCGCGCGGACTAGCGCCAACAATGAGCAGTTCTTC.

The genes are TRBV20-1 and TRBJ2-1, with a weak D call TRBD2 (6 bases). Germline CDR1 and CDR2: DFQATT and SNEGSKA (reference sequence). Trimming cost V 5 bases and J 4 bases, with 18 bases left between them. The CDR3 has 15 residues. In DNA form, the CDR3 reads TGCAGTGCTGCGACCGGGACTGCACCTTACAATGAGCAGTTCTTC. Translating it yields CSAATGTAPYNEQFF.

Here the CDR3 DNA reads TGCAGTGCTTACAAACCGCGTAGCGGGGGCCCTCAAGAGACCCAGTACTTC. Encoded protein: CSAYKPRSGGPQETQYF. The chain carries TRBV20-1 and TRBJ2-5; 9 nucleotides line up with TRBD2. J lost 2 bases, V lost 5 bases, and 15 bases had no gene match. The length of the CDR3 is 17 residues. Germline CDR1 DFQATT, CDR2 SNEGSKA (reference sequence).

This clonotype was observed a few times. The chain uses TRBV12-3 or TRBV12-4 and TRBJ1-1; tentatively, D is TRBD1 (6 bases). The CDR3 covers 13 residues. Trimming cost V 8 bases and J 5 bases, with 15 bases left between them. CDR3 loop: CASVNREETEAFF. For the CDR3, the DNA is TGTGCCAGCGTGAACAGGGAGGAGACTGAAGCTTTCTTT.

This clonotype was found a few times. The chain has TRBV19 and TRBJ2-7; 8 bases fit TRBD1. Germline V lookup: CDR1 LNHDA, CDR2 SQIVND (reference sequence). V dropped 7 bases and J dropped 5; count of bases not matched to a gene: 7. The CDR3 is made up of 13 amino acids. In nucleotides, the CDR3 is TGTGCCAGTAACGACAGGGGCGGCGACGAGCAGTACTTC. Its protein product is CASNDRGGDEQYF.

The sample holds a few counts of this clonotype. The V call is TRBV23-1, the J call TRBJ2-1; D is undetermined. TRBV23-1 is filed as an ORF, its function uncertain. The CDR3 consists of 12 residues. V lost 5 bases to trimming and J lost 4 bases, with 6 bases between them. The CDR3 here is CASSMVYNEQFF. The CDR3, as DNA: TGCGCCAGCAGTATGGTATACAATGAGCAGTTCTTC.

This chain joins TRBV7-6 and TRBJ2-7; 10 bases are a match to TRBD2. CDR1 is SGHVS, CDR2 FNYEAQ, per germline. Trimming cost V 5 bases and J 5 bases; bases outside gene matches: 12. This CDR3 is 16 amino acids long. CDR3 nucleotides: TGTGCCAGCAGCCAATTTACTAGCGGGGTTTCTCACGAGCAGTACTTC. Translation: CASSQFTSGVSHEQYF. Using reference TRBV7-6 and TRBJ2-7 for the parts outside the CDR3, the full variable domain is GAGVSQSPRYKVTKRGQDVALRCDPISGHVSLYWYRQALGQGPEFLTYFNYEAQQDKSGLPNDRFSAERPEGSISTLTIQRTEQRDSAMYRCASSQFTSGVSHEQYFGPGTRLTVT.

V and J are TRBV10-3 and TRBJ1-2, with 9 nucleotides matching TRBD1. Losses at the gene ends were 4 bases for V and 3 bases for J; bases not matched to a gene: 3. The CDR3 consists of 14 residues. The germline V gene has CDR1 ENHRY and CDR2 SYGVKD. The CDR3 DNA is TGTGCCATCAGTGGGGACAGGGATCACTATGGCTACACCTTC. This sequence encodes CAISGDRDHYGYTF.

The V and J genes are TRBV5-6 and TRBJ2-5; D gene ambiguous. V dropped 2 bases and J dropped 3 bases, with 11 bases sitting between them. CDR1 is SGHDT, CDR2 YYEEEE, per germline. The CDR3 totals 14 residues. This chain's CDR3 is CASSFNSGEETQYF. The CDR3 bases are TGTGCCAGCAGCTTCAATTCTGGTGAAGAGACCCAGTACTTC.

V and J are TRBV4-1 and TRBJ2-1, with a possible D match to TRBD2 (5 bases). The CDR3 extends over 15 amino acids. Trimming took off 1 base at V and 5 bases at J, with 12 bases between the two ends. Germline V CDR1 and CDR2: MGHRA, YSYEKL. CDR3 nucleotide sequence: TGCGCCAGCAGCCAAGGTCGGGGTTCAAACAATGAGCAGTTCTTC. Encoded protein: CASSQGRGSNNEQFF.

This clonotype was counted ten times or more. The V call is TRBV12-3 or TRBV12-4, the J call TRBJ2-7; TRBD2 matches 10 bases. V was pared by 10 bases and J by 9 bases, with 12 bases of the junction left unmatched. The CDR3 contains 13 residues. The CDR3 loop reads CATLAGGQGVQYF. In DNA, the CDR3 is TGTGCCACGTTAGCGGGAGGACAGGGTGTGCAGTACTTC.

This clonotype was detected ten times or more. The chain is built from TRBV20-1 and TRBJ2-1; 12 nucleotides align to TRBD1. The germline CDR1 and CDR2 sequences are DFQATT and SNEGSKA (reference sequence). The CDR3 covers 14 residues. V trimming: 6 bases; J trimming: 7 bases; junction bases outside the gene matches: 7. The CDR3 sequence is CSAPRDRGRNEQFF. CDR3 bases: TGCAGTGCCCCAAGGGACAGGGGGCGGAATGAGCAGTTCTTC.

The rearrangement uses TRBV20-1 and TRBJ2-1, with TRBD2 matching over 13 bases. Germline-derived CDR1 and CDR2 are DFQATT and SNEGSKA (reference sequence). After removal of 6 bases from V and 9 bases from J, the junction contained 8 bases not matched to a gene. The length of the CDR3 is 14 residues. This CDR3 is CSANSGTSGTEQFF. The CDR3 bases are TGCAGTGCAAATTCCGGGACTAGCGGGACTGAGCAGTTCTTC.

This clonotype has ten or more counts. The J gene is TRBJ2-1, the V gene TRBV12-3 or TRBV12-4, with TRBD2 matching 12 bases. The CDR3 extends over 16 amino acids. V trimming: 6 bases; J trimming: 8 bases; junction bases outside the gene matches: 11. The CDR3 DNA reads as TGTGCCAGCAGGTTAAGGACTAGCGGGATGGTCGATGAGCAGTTCTTC. This codes for CASRLRTSGMVDEQFF.

V is TRBV20-1 and J is TRBJ1-5; weak D call: TRBD1 (5 bases). The CDR3 has 12 residues. V was trimmed by 7 bases and J by 2 bases, leaving 9 bases between them. CDR1 is DFQATT and CDR2 is SNEGSKA in the germline V gene (reference sequence). In DNA form, the CDR3 reads TGCAGTGTACGACAGCGCAATCAGCCCCAGCATTTT. This sequence encodes CSVRQRNQPQHF.

The chain links TRBV7-2 to TRBJ2-2; D gene uncertain. This CDR3 is built from 15 residues. Germline lookup yields CDR1 SGHTA and CDR2 FQGNSA. With 1 base removed from V and 5 bases from J, the gap between germline ends came to 11 bases. The CDR3 region is CASSLEVRPTGELFF. CDR3 nucleotides: TGTGCCAGCAGCTTAGAAGTGCGGCCGACCGGGGAGCTGTTTTTT.